The 2 T cell receptor beta chains in this list originate from one sample, sequenced in a study of T cell responses to AZD1222 COVID-19 vaccine. The repertoire was sequenced with immunoSEQ multiplex PCR; TCRdb's copy has only in-frame clones and lacks some. The profile covers 55,000 to 80,000 clones, with nearly 90% appearing a single time and more than 25% taken by the ten largest. The sample in question was peripheral blood, obtained 28 days after the second AZD1222 dose. The source is an adult who received the AZD1222 COVID-19 vaccine.

J is TRBJ2-1 and V is TRBV3-1 (or the pseudogene TRBV3-2); maybe TRBD1 (6 bases). Trimming stripped 0 bases from V and 7 bases from J, with 16 bases between. The CDR3 has 16 residues. The V gene's germline CDR1 is LGHDT and CDR2 YNNKEL (reference sequence). The CDR3 here is CASSQDYGVGGNEQFF. The DNA of the CDR3 is TGTGCCAGCAGCCAAGATTACGGCGTAGGGGGAAATGAGCAGTTCTTC.

The gene calls are TRBV5-1 and TRBJ2-7, with unresolved D. Germline CDR1 and CDR2: SGHRS and YFSETQ. V gave up 0 bases and J gave up 1 base, with 14 bases separating them. The CDR3 contains 16 residues. The CDR3 DNA sequence: TGCGCCAGCAGCTTGGAGTCGGGTTGGGTATCCTACGAGCAGTACTTC. Protein: CASSLESGWVSYEQYF.